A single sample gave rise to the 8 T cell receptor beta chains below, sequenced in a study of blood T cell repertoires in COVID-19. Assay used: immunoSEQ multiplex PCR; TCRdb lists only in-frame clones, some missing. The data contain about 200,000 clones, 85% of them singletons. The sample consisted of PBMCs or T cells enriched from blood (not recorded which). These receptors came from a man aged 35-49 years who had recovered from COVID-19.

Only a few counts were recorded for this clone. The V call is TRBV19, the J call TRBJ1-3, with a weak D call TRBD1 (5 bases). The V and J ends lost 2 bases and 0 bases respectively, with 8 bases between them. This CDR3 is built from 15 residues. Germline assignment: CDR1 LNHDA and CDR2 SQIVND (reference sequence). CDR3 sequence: CASSITDNSGNTIYF. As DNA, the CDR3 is TGTGCCAGTAGTATAACGGACAACTCTGGAAACACCATATATTTT.

The CDR3 spells CASSLDRGSSYEQYF. CDR3 nucleotide sequence: TGCGCCAGCAGCTTGGACCGGGGGAGCTCCTACGAGCAGTACTTC. The chain couples TRBV5-1 to TRBJ2-7, with D possibly being TRBD2 (6 bases). This CDR3 is 15 amino acids long. Trimming shortened V by 0 bases and J by 0 bases, and 10 bases separated the two germline ends. Germline CDR1 is SGHRS and CDR2 is YFSETQ.

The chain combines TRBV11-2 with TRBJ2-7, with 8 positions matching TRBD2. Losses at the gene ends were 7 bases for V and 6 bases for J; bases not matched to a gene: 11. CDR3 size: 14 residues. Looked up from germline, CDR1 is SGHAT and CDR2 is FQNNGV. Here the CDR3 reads CASTGVAGIVEQYF. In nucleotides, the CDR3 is TGTGCCAGCACAGGGGTAGCGGGGATCGTCGAGCAGTACTTC.

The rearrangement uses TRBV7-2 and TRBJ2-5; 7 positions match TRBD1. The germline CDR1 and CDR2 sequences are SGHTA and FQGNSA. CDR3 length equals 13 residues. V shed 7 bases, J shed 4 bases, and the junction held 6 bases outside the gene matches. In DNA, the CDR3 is TGTGCCAGCAACTACAGGGGAGCAGAGACCCAGTACTTC. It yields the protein CASNYRGAETQYF. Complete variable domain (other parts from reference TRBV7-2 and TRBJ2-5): GAGVSQSPSNKVTEKGKDVELRCDPISGHTALYWYRQSLGQGLEFLIYFQGNSAPDKSGLPSDRFSAERTGGSVSTLTIQRTQQEDSAVYLCASNYRGAETQYFGPGTRLLVL.

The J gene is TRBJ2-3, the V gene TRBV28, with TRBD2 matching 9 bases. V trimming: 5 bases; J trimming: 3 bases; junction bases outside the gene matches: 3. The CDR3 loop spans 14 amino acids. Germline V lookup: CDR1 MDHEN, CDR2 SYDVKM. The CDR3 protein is CASSIAGATDTQYF. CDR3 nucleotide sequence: TGTGCCAGCAGTATAGCGGGAGCGACAGATACGCAGTATTTT.

As DNA, the CDR3 is TGTGCCATCAGTGACGCCACTTCGCCTGAGCAGTTCTTC. It is translated as CAISDATSPEQFF. The rearrangement uses TRBV10-3 and TRBJ2-1; D gene ambiguous. Trimming removed 3 bases at V and 9 bases at J, with 12 bases between. Germline values: CDR1 ENHRY, CDR2 SYGVKD. This CDR3 comprises 13 residues.

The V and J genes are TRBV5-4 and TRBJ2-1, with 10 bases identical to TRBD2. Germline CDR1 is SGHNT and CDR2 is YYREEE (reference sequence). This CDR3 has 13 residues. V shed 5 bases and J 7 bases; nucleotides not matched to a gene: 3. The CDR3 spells CASRAGGGNEQFF. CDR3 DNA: TGTGCCAGCAGAGCGGGAGGGGGGAATGAGCAGTTCTTC.

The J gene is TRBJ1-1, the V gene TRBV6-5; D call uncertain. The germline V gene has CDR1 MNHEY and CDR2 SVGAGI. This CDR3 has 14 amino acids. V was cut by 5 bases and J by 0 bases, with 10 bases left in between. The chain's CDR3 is CASSITGMNTEAFF. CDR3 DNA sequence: TGTGCCAGCAGTATTACCGGGATGAACACTGAAGCTTTCTTT.